Given below is one T cell receptor (beta chain) in context. Its antigen is unidentified. The data belong to a study of Ad26.COV2.S vaccination and SARS-CoV-2 variants. Treatment noted: 15 to 20 received Ad26.COV2.S at low or high dose, single or two shots; 5 received placebo; per-sample allocation not given. Sampling happened 63 days after the first vaccine or placebo injection. Regarding the study as a whole: Responses of spike-specific T cells (both CD8+ and CD4+) reportedly showed substantial breadth after vaccination.

Per the germline V gene, CDR1 is MGHRA and CDR2 is YSYEKL. Trimming removed 4 bases from V and 6 bases from J; junction bases left unmatched: 8. The CDR3 is made up of 14 amino acids. Assay: immunoSEQ multiplex PCR; the TCRdb copy retains only in-frame clones and omits some. This sample yields more than 300,000 clones, of which over 80% are seen a single time; 2.1% belongs to the top ten. V and J are TRBV4-1 and TRBJ1-1, with TRBD1 matching 7 bases. This clonotype was sampled from a person between 18 and 65 years old who received the Ad26.COV2.S COVID-19 vaccine or a placebo. Sequenced here: peripheral blood, sampled in a trial of Ad26.COV2.S vaccine versus placebo. The DNA of the CDR3 is TGCGCCAGCAGCCGCATGACAGGGACTTCTGAAGCTTTCTTT. Translated, it gives CASSRMTGTSEAFF.